The 18 T cell receptor beta chains given below trace back to one sample, sequenced in a study of blood T cell repertoires in COVID-19. TCRdb keeps only in-frame clones here, not all; method: immunoSEQ multiplex PCR. This table holds some 260,000 clones, less than 85% found once. The specimen was peripheral blood. Every receptor here comes from a woman younger than 35 with acute or convalescent COVID-19.

This clone was counted once. The chain carries TRBV7-2 and TRBJ2-1; 7 bases are a match to TRBD1. Germline CDR1 reads SGHTA; CDR2 reads FQGNSA. The CDR3 totals 14 residues. The V segment lost 3 bases and the J segment 12 bases; nucleotides outside the gene matches: 11. The CDR3 DNA sequence: TGTGCCAGCAGCTTGGTACAGGGGTGGTCTGTGCAGTTCTTC. Translation: CASSLVQGWSVQFF.

In this sample, this clone turned up a few times. The chain couples TRBV6-5 to TRBJ1-2, with D perhaps TRBD1 (5 bases). Deletions cut 7 bases from V and 0 bases from J, with 9 bases between. Germline-derived CDR1 and CDR2 are MNHEY and SVGAGI. The CDR3 length is 13 residues. CDR3 nucleotide sequence: TGTGCCAGCAAGGGGAACACTAACTATGGCTACACCTTC. Protein product: CASKGNTNYGYTF.

This chain links TRBV3-1 (or the pseudogene TRBV3-2) with TRBJ1-3; D gene uncertain. Germline assignment: CDR1 LGHDT and CDR2 YNNKEL (reference sequence). The CDR3 extends over 12 amino acids. The ends were cut back, 4 bases at V and 6 bases at J, with 7 bases in the middle. CDR3 loop: CASSLNLNTIYF. The DNA of the CDR3 is TGTGCCAGCAGCCTTAATCTAAACACCATATATTTT.

This sequence joins TRBV3-1 (or the pseudogene TRBV3-2) and TRBJ2-7, with 10 bases lining up with TRBD1. V dropped 9 bases and J dropped 6; count of bases not matched to a gene: 11. CDR1 is LGHDT, CDR2 YNNKEL, per germline (reference sequence). This CDR3 region has 14 residues. For the CDR3, the DNA is TGTGCCAGTGTACCGGGACAGGGGTTTTGCGAGCAGTACTTC. This gives the protein CASVPGQGFCEQYF.

CDR3 bases: TGTGCCAGCTCACCTGGACAGGGAGTTAACTATGGCTACACCTTC. This encodes CASSPGQGVNYGYTF. V gene TRBV18 combines with J gene TRBJ1-2; 8 bases line up with TRBD1. With V trimmed by 3 bases and J by 1 base, 4 bases remained unmatched. Germline V lookup: CDR1 KGHSH, CDR2 LQKENI. The CDR3 is made up of 15 amino acids.

The gene calls are TRBV30 and TRBJ2-7, with 14 bases matching TRBD2. After removal of 3 bases from V and 5 bases from J, the junction contained 21 bases not matched to a gene. Per the germline V gene, CDR1 is GTSNPN and CDR2 is SVGIG (reference sequence). The CDR3 sequence is 20 residues long. The CDR3 sequence is CAWRLQRGRRTSGRQDEQYF. The CDR3 DNA follows: TGTGCCTGGAGGTTGCAACGGGGTCGACGGACTAGCGGGAGGCAGGACGAGCAGTACTTC.

This clone was found a few times. The rearrangement uses TRBV7-9 and TRBJ2-3; D perhaps matches TRBD2 (5 bases). This CDR3 is 14 amino acids long. Germline loops: CDR1 SEHNR, CDR2 FQNEAQ (reference sequence). V gave up 3 bases and J gave up 4 bases, with 11 bases separating them. The CDR3: CASSFNLASDTQYF. The CDR3 nucleotides are TGTGCCAGCAGCTTTAATTTAGCGTCAGATACGCAGTATTTT.

The chain uses TRBV15 and TRBJ2-3; D is possibly TRBD2 (6 bases). This CDR3 is 17 amino acids long. Germline V gives CDR1 LNHNV, CDR2 YYDKDF (reference sequence). Deletions cut 0 bases from V and 0 bases from J, with 13 bases between. The CDR3 spells CATSRDPPGRSTDTQYF. CDR3 bases: TGTGCCACCAGCAGAGATCCACCAGGGAGGAGCACAGATACGCAGTATTTT.

This clone was seen just once. The chain has TRBV6-2 or TRBV6-3 and TRBJ2-7; D is unclear. The V and J ends lost 2 bases and 3 bases respectively, with 11 bases between them. The CDR3 is made up of 14 amino acids. Germline V gene data show CDR1 as MNHEY and CDR2 as SVGEGT. The CDR3 DNA reads as TGTGCCAGCAGTTACGCATTAGGCGGCTACGAGCAGTACTTC. Protein product: CASSYALGGYEQYF.

The CDR3, as DNA: TGTGCCAGTAGTAGCTGGACAGGATCCTCTTATAGCAATCAGCCCCAGCATTTT. Its translation is CASSSWTGSSYSNQPQHF. The genes are TRBV19 and TRBJ1-5, with 7 nucleotides matching TRBD1. The CDR3 is made up of 18 amino acids. Germline V CDR1 and CDR2: LNHDA, SQIVND (reference sequence). V lost 4 bases to trimming and J lost 0 bases; unmatched junction nucleotides: 12.

This chain connects TRBV5-1 to TRBJ2-1, with 8 bases that match TRBD1. Trimming took 4 bases from V and 10 from J; bases not matched to a gene: 7. This CDR3 comprises 13 residues. Germline CDR1 SGHRS, CDR2 YFSETQ. CDR3 bases: TGCGCCAGCAGCGTCCGACAGGGGCGGGAGCAGTTCTTC. This sequence encodes CASSVRQGREQFF.

The V and J genes are TRBV28 and TRBJ2-6; D remains unclear. The CDR3 spans 14 residues. Germline CDR1 is MDHEN and CDR2 is SYDVKM. V shed 0 bases and J shed 4 bases, with 4 bases lying between them. This chain's CDR3 is CASSLWSGANVLTF. CDR3 in DNA: TGTGCCAGCAGTTTATGGTCGGGGGCCAACGTCCTGACTTTC.

The rearrangement uses TRBV27 and TRBJ1-1; maybe TRBD1 (6 bases). The CDR3 is 13 amino acids. Germline lookup yields CDR1 MNHEY and CDR2 SMNVEV (reference sequence). V was cut by 4 bases and J by 5 bases, with 11 bases left in between. CDR3 nucleotide sequence: TGTGCCAGCAGTTCCAGGGGAGGGACTGAAGCTTTCTTT. Amino acids: CASSSRGGTEAFF.

The gene calls are TRBV5-1 and TRBJ2-1; a weak D match, TRBD2 (5 bases). The V end was cut by 3 bases, the J end by 0 bases, with 13 bases between. Germline assignment: CDR1 SGHRS and CDR2 YFSETQ. There are 16 residues in the CDR3. The CDR3, as DNA: TGCGCCAGCAGCTGGGCGGGCGGGTCCTCCTACAATGAGCAGTTCTTC. The encoded protein is CASSWAGGSSYNEQFF.

The chain is built from TRBV30 and TRBJ1-4; a weak D match, TRBD1 (5 bases). CDR3 size: 15 residues. V was clipped by 3 bases and J by 3 bases, with 14 bases between them. CDR1 is GTSNPN and CDR2 is SVGIG in the germline V gene (reference sequence). The CDR3: CAWSPTGGPNEKLFF. Here the CDR3 DNA reads TGTGCCTGGAGCCCAACGGGGGGTCCTAATGAAAAACTGTTTTTT.

This clone was counted only a few times. The CDR3 DNA reads TGCAGCGTTCCGACAGAGGCCTATGGCTACACCTTC. Translating gives CSVPTEAYGYTF. V gene TRBV29-1 combines with J gene TRBJ1-2, with D maybe TRBD1 (5 bases). Germline V gene sequence: CDR1 SQVTM, CDR2 ANQGSEA. The ends were cut back, 5 bases at V and 4 bases at J, with 11 bases in the middle. The CDR3 has 12 residues.

The V gene is TRBV18, the J gene TRBJ2-7; 10 bases are a match to TRBD1. The V gene's germline CDR1 is KGHSH and CDR2 LQKENI. This CDR3 region has 16 residues. V dropped 0 bases and J dropped 3; count of bases not matched to a gene: 5. The CDR3 spells CASSPPGTGAFYEQYF. The CDR3, as DNA: TGTGCCAGCTCACCACCCGGGACAGGGGCCTTCTACGAGCAGTACTTC.

The chain joins TRBV19 to TRBJ2-2, with D uncertain. CDR1 and CDR2 from the germline V gene are LNHDA and SQIVND (reference sequence). V shed 6 bases and J shed 5 bases, with 16 bases lying between them. This CDR3 comprises 15 residues. CDR3 loop: CASRNSGVGTGELFF. DNA of the CDR3: TGTGCCAGTAGAAATTCCGGAGTCGGGACCGGGGAGCTGTTTTTT. The whole variable domain, filled in from reference TRBV19 and TRBJ2-2, reads DGGITQSPKYLFRKEGQNVTLSCEQNLNHDAMYWYRQDPGQGLRLIYYSQIVNDFQKGDIAEGYSVSREKKESFPLTVTSAQKNPTAFYLCASRNSGVGTGELFFGEGSRLTVL.